This T cell receptor (beta chain) comes out of a study of cytomegalovirus exposure and HLA in healthy donors. Study findings and constraints: CMV serostatus stood as the only immune exposure information on hand.

With respect to this clone: The target antigen is unknown.

The ends were cut back, 8 bases at V and 3 bases at J, with 11 bases in the middle. Germline CDR1 and CDR2: MNHEY and SMNVEV (reference sequence). The CDR3 sequence is 13 residues long. 13 Jbeta primers and 60 Vbeta primers were used for the PCR. Measured with immunoSEQ multiplex PCR; TCRdb has only the in-frame clones, and not every one. The repertoire holds roughly 100,000 clones, with 50% to 70% as singletons. The V and J genes are TRBV27 and TRBJ2-1, with D unclear. Material: PBMCs. The source is a human donor in good health. This CDR3 is CASGVTLYNEQFF. CDR3 DNA sequence: TGTGCCAGCGGAGTGACCCTCTACAATGAGCAGTTCTTC.